What follows describes a single TCR beta chain. Its antigen has not been determined. Base-call qualities are not available, and no considerably larger clone is one nucleotide away. Cells were frozen in aliquots of approximately 500,000 in DMSO/FBS in liquid nitrogen, and a single aliquot from each fraction was used for sequencing. Every one of the 30 patients in the study had endoscopy and a small intestinal biopsy. Lamina propria cells were released by collagenase digestion of the biopsy tissue remaining after intraepithelial cell isolation. The Qiagen DNeasy blood extraction kit was used to extract genomic DNA from the frozen unsorted cell fractions. Libraries were prepared through the immunoSEQ multiplex PCR assay. The TR loci were subjected to amplification by multiplexed PCR, for which V gene segments served as targets of the forward primers and J gene segments as targets of the reverse primers. The Illumina HiSeq System was used to sequence the amplified CDR3 regions. The authors processed their data as follows. To strip out PCR and sequencing errors and collapse the data into unique sequences, a nearest-neighbour algorithm merged closely related reads. Two measures summarised the repertoires: clonality, and T cell density, defined as TR molecules per amount of genomic DNA input. CDR3 amino acid sequences present in at least 80% of unsorted samples were defined as public TRs, and these public TRs were then tested for differential abundance between coeliac and control samples. Every lamina propria sample was searched for matches to a list of 218 published gliadin-specific TRB sequences. Differences in clonality and density between disease groups were tested by Kruskal-Wallis tests, followed by Dunn post-tests. TCRdb retrieved this table from immuneACCESS and kept in-frame rearrangements only. Not all clones are present; in checked studies, unresolved V genes account for under half, and no reason is known for the remainder. For V, J and clone size, that table is used; D and trimming come from the DNA. This sample comprises under 1,500 clones, roughly 86% of them detected only once. Approximately 3% of the sample rests with the top ten.

The data stem from a study of coeliac disease (dated by TCRdb to between 2021 and 2024). Regarding the complete study: Coeliac patients were classed as newly diagnosed active disease, refractory coeliac disease type I, or disease controlled by a gluten-free diet. The goal was to describe the TR repertoires of small intestinal T cells in active coeliac disease, in refractory type I coeliac disease, and in coeliac disease treated with a gluten-free diet. Next-generation sequencing of rearranged TRB and TRG CDR3 regions was applied to small intestinal lymphocyte fractions from coeliac and non-coeliac patients. TRB sequencing was successfully performed on samples from some 27 subjects, among which around 25 paired bulk unsorted intraepithelial and lamina propria cell samples were included. Of the 30 or so patients in the full study, approximately 22 had coeliac disease confirmed by serology and 8 were controls with non-small intestinal disorders. High-resolution HLA typing was unavailable, so biased TRBV7-2 usage was queried as a proof of principle.

Sequences LNHDA (CDR1) and SQIVND (CDR2) are obtained from the germline V gene (reference sequence). The CDR3 spans 15 residues, from the cysteine through the phenylalanine. Only the CDR3 part of the read is kept: 45 bases, read in frame from the first base. Unmatched junction bases come to 7, with V trimmed by 4 bases and J by 4 bases. General findings and caveats noted by the study authors: The approach was considered by the authors to be unsuitable for unbiased detection of gliadin-specific T cells, as gliadin-specific T cells are scarce and rarely shared between patients. For the most part, TRB repertoires were private, with most amino acid sequences found in only one sample, and V-gene usage showed no significant difference across disease groups. Separating intraepithelial cells from lamina propria cells did not give high-purity fractions, so cross-contamination between the two compartments may have occurred. Active coeliac intraepithelial and lamina propria samples had lower TRB and TRG repertoire clonality than controls, suggesting that diverse T cells were recruited. Published gliadin-specific TRB sequences were detected in about 45% of the 18 coeliac lamina propria samples but in only 1 of 6 controls.

Material: lymphocytes from the gut lamina propria. Sample cell subset or site, as interpreted from the label and publication: lamina propria cell (LPC) fraction of small intestinal biopsy. The sequence joins TRBV19 to TRBJ2-5; 9 bases in between match TRBD1. The TCR was taken from a woman in her late teens or twenties with active celiac disease. DNA sequence: TGTGCCAGTAGTACAGGGACAGGGAGGACAGAGACCCAGTACTTC. This codes for CASSTGTGRTETQYF.